Following are 30 T cell receptor beta chains from one sample sequenced in a study of T cell responses to AZD1222 COVID-19 vaccine. Using immunoSEQ multiplex PCR, the repertoire was profiled, and TCRdb retains in-frame clones only, with some absent. The sample carries about 120,000 clones, roughly nine tenths recorded once. The sample in question was peripheral blood, obtained 28 days after the second AZD1222 dose. All receptors come from an adult who received the AZD1222 COVID-19 vaccine.

The genes are TRBV19 and TRBJ2-2, with D maybe TRBD1 (6 bases). Germline CDR1 reads LNHDA; CDR2 reads SQIVND (reference sequence). V lost 5 bases and J lost 0, with 10 bases in between. The CDR3 runs 15 residues. CDR3 sequence (DNA): TGTGCCAGTAGTCCCTGGACAGCGAACACCGGGGAGCTGTTTTTT. It encodes CASSPWTANTGELFF.

The chain carries TRBV2 and TRBJ1-1; D remains ambiguous. Trimming stripped 5 bases from V and 2 bases from J, with 12 bases between. Looked up from germline, CDR1 is SNHLY and CDR2 is FYNNEI. The CDR3 is 14 amino acids. The CDR3 spells CASSNIESNTEAFF. In DNA form, the CDR3 reads TGTGCCAGCAGTAACATCGAGTCCAACACTGAAGCTTTCTTT.

The V and J genes are TRBV24-1 and TRBJ2-1; D might be TRBD1 (6 bases). This CDR3 comprises 16 residues. Germline lookup yields CDR1 KGHDR and CDR2 SFDVKD. Trimming removed 3 bases at V and 7 bases at J, with 18 bases between. The CDR3 DNA follows: TGTGCCACCAGTGATCCGGGCCGGGACATCCGGAATGAGCAGTTCTTC. Translation: CATSDPGRDIRNEQFF.

V usage is TRBV28 and J usage is TRBJ2-3; D is possibly TRBD1 (5 bases). This CDR3 spans 16 amino acids. Looked up from germline, CDR1 is MDHEN and CDR2 is SYDVKM. V lost 5 bases to trimming and J lost 0 bases, with 15 bases between them. In nucleotides, the CDR3 is TGTGCCAGCAGTAGAGACAGATCCACTAGCACAGATACGCAGTATTTT. Protein product: CASSRDRSTSTDTQYF. Combining the CDR3 with reference TRBV28 and TRBJ2-3 gives the whole variable domain DVKVTQSSRYLVKRTGEKVFLECVQDMDHENMFWYRQDPGLGLRLIYFSYDVKMKEKGDIPEGYSVSREKKERFSLILESASTNQTSMYLCASSRDRSTSTDTQYFGPGTRLTVL.

The chain links TRBV28 to TRBJ1-5; 8 nucleotides line up with TRBD1. CDR3 size: 17 residues. The V segment lost 4 bases and the J segment 3 bases; nucleotides outside the gene matches: 11. Germline CDR1 and CDR2: MDHEN and SYDVKM. The CDR3 bases are TGTGCCAGCAGTTCCTTGGCCGGGACAGGTTTCAATCAGCCCCAGCATTTT. It specifies CASSSLAGTGFNQPQHF.

The chain joins TRBV6-6 to TRBJ1-2; D possibly corresponds to TRBD1 (6 bases). This CDR3 has 15 residues. The V and J ends lost 6 bases and 6 bases respectively, with 20 bases between them. The germline gives CDR1 MNHNY, CDR2 SVGAGI (reference sequence). In nucleotides, the CDR3 is TGTGCCAGCAGCAATCAAAGGGGGTTTAGGGATGGCTACACCTTC. It is translated as CASSNQRGFRDGYTF.

The V call is TRBV28, the J call TRBJ1-2, with 8 bases that match TRBD1. J was trimmed by 1 base and V by 2 bases; bases with no gene match: 6. This CDR3 spans 16 amino acids. Germline-derived CDR1 and CDR2 are MDHEN and SYDVKM. The CDR3, as DNA: TGTGCCAGCAGTTTACCAGATACAGGGGGTAACTATGGCTACACCTTC. Translation gives CASSLPDTGGNYGYTF.

This chain joins TRBV5-5 and TRBJ2-3; 10 bases match TRBD2. The germline V gene has CDR1 SGHKS and CDR2 YYEKEE (reference sequence). The CDR3 sequence is 17 residues long. Trimming at V came to 0 bases and at J to 0 bases, leaving 4 bases not matched to a gene. CDR3 region: CASSLAGAGGSTDTQYF. The DNA for the CDR3 is TGTGCCAGCAGCTTGGCGGGAGCGGGAGGGAGCACAGATACGCAGTATTTT. Variable domain in full (rest from reference TRBV5-5 and TRBJ2-3): DAGVTQSPTHLIKTRGQQVTLRCSPISGHKSVSWYQQVLGQGPQFIFQYYEKEERGRGNFPDRFSARQFPNYSSELNVNALLLGDSALYLCASSLAGAGGSTDTQYFGPGTRLTVL.

J is TRBJ2-7 and V is TRBV12-2; TRBD1, as called in the table, went unchecked against the DNA. TRBV12-2 is given as a pseudogene. This CDR3 spans 15 amino acids. The DNA of the CDR3 is TGTGCAAGTCGCTTCGAGGGCAGGGGGTACTACGAGCAGTACTTC. Amino acid sequence: CASRFEGRGYYEQYF.

The rearrangement uses TRBV27 and TRBJ2-2, with 7 bases that match TRBD2. The V and J ends lost 5 bases and 6 bases, in that order; junction bases with no gene match: 12. The CDR3 has 16 amino acids. The germline gives CDR1 MNHEY, CDR2 SMNVEV (reference sequence). The CDR3 sequence is CASSRPLAGVAGELFF. In DNA, the CDR3 is TGTGCCAGCAGTCGGCCCCTCGCGGGAGTTGCCGGGGAGCTGTTTTTT.

The gene calls are TRBV13 and TRBJ2-7; D is perhaps TRBD1 or TRBD2 (5 bases each). The CDR3 runs to 15 residues. Germline assignment: CDR1 PRHDT and CDR2 FYEKMQ (reference sequence). V lost 5 bases and J lost 4, with 18 bases in between. CDR3 region: CASSPGTILGYEQYF. In DNA form, the CDR3 reads TGTGCCAGCAGCCCTGGGACCATTCTTGGTTACGAGCAGTACTTC.

V and J are TRBV6-5 and TRBJ2-1, with D possibly matching TRBD2 (6 bases). Looked up from germline, CDR1 is MNHEY and CDR2 is SVGAGI. Trimming removed 6 bases from V and 7 bases from J, with 19 bases in between. The CDR3 spans 15 residues. The CDR3 DNA reads as TGTGCCAGCAGCCCCGGGGAGGACTGGAATAATGAGCAGTTCTTC. Encoded protein: CASSPGEDWNNEQFF.

The chain carries TRBV2 and TRBJ1-4; D is unresolved. Between the trimmed V and J ends, which lost 5 bases and 5 bases, there was a span of 9 bases. The CDR3 is made up of 13 amino acids. Germline V CDR1 and CDR2: SNHLY, FYNNEI. The CDR3 DNA follows: TGTGCCAGCAGTAGAGAACCCAATGAAAAACTGTTTTTT. Amino acid sequence: CASSREPNEKLFF.

The chain carries TRBV5-1 and TRBJ2-7; 9 bases align to TRBD1. V was clipped by 7 bases and J by 7 bases; unmatched bases: 15. CDR3 length: 15 residues. Germline CDR1 reads SGHRS; CDR2 reads YFSETQ. The CDR3 sequence is CASQPQGQGVREQYF. The CDR3 DNA follows: TGCGCCAGCCAACCACAGGGACAGGGCGTTCGAGAGCAGTACTTC.

The rearrangement uses TRBV11-2 and TRBJ2-3, with D possibly matching TRBD2 (5 bases). The CDR3 totals 12 residues. Germline assignment: CDR1 SGHAT and CDR2 FQNNGV. V gave up 0 bases and J gave up 11 bases, with 9 bases separating them. The CDR3 loop reads CASSLEGVRQYF. DNA for the CDR3: TGTGCCAGCAGCTTAGAGGGAGTGAGGCAGTATTTT.

The V call is TRBV5-6, the J call TRBJ1-5; D ambiguous. CDR1 is SGHDT and CDR2 is YYEEEE in the germline V gene. The CDR3 runs 13 residues. CDR3 DNA: TGTGCTAGTATCCCCTGGGGTTATCAGCCCCAGCATTTT. Translation gives CASIPWGYQPQHF.

The chain uses TRBV9 and TRBJ2-1, with 7 positions matching TRBD2. V lost 0 bases and J lost 6; bases outside the gene matches: 9. The CDR3 spans 16 residues. CDR1 and CDR2 (germline): SGDLS, YYNGEE. CDR3 in amino acids: CASSVDGGGYINEQFF. The CDR3 DNA follows: TGTGCCAGCAGCGTAGACGGCGGGGGTTACATCAATGAGCAGTTCTTC.

The J gene is TRBJ1-4, the V gene TRBV9; D gene ambiguous. Germline values: CDR1 SGDLS, CDR2 YYNGEE. The CDR3 length is 17 residues. The V gene lost 2 bases and the J gene lost 8 bases, with 22 bases spanning the gap. CDR3 in amino acids: CASSVRPADTMGEKLFF. The CDR3 DNA follows: TGTGCCAGCAGCGTCAGACCGGCAGACACCATGGGGGAAAAACTGTTTTTT.

This clone was seen more than once but under ten times. The chain joins TRBV10-2 to TRBJ1-4; D gene uncertain. V lost 3 bases and J 7 bases, leaving 6 bases between the germline ends. The CDR3 runs to 12 residues. In germline, CDR1 is WSHSY, CDR2 SAAADI. In DNA form, the CDR3 reads TGCGCCAGCAGTGAAAACAGTGAAAAACTGTTTTTT. It translates to CASSENSEKLFF.

V and J are TRBV5-6 and TRBJ1-1; tentative D call: TRBD1 (5 bases). The CDR3 is made up of 15 amino acids. With 2 bases removed from V and 2 bases from J, the gap between germline ends came to 13 bases. Germline V CDR1 and CDR2: SGHDT, YYEEEE. This CDR3 is CASSFSPDSNTEAFF. CDR3 DNA: TGTGCCAGCAGCTTCTCTCCTGACAGTAACACTGAAGCTTTCTTT.

The chain is built from TRBV6-6 and TRBJ1-1; D ambiguous. Trimming removed 4 bases from V and 1 base from J, with 4 bases in between. The CDR3 consists of 12 residues. Germline loops: CDR1 MNHNY, CDR2 SVGAGI (reference sequence). The CDR3 loop reads CASSSRNTEAFF. As DNA, the CDR3 is TGTGCCAGCAGTTCGCGGAACACTGAAGCTTTCTTT.

The chain recombines TRBV7-9 with TRBJ2-2, with 10 positions matching TRBD2. V trimming: 5 bases; J trimming: 2 bases; junction bases outside the gene matches: 5. This CDR3 comprises 16 residues. Germline CDR1 and CDR2: SEHNR and FQNEAQ (reference sequence). In nucleotides, the CDR3 is TGTGCCAGCAGCCCCACTAGCGGGACTAACACCGGGGAGCTGTTTTTT. This codes for CASSPTSGTNTGELFF.

V gene TRBV2 combines with J gene TRBJ2-7; D unresolved. The CDR3 loop spans 15 amino acids. Trimming removed 7 bases from V and 2 bases from J, with 18 bases in between. Germline assignment: CDR1 SNHLY and CDR2 FYNNEI. The CDR3 here is CASTPEGGGAYEQYF. The CDR3 DNA reads as TGTGCCAGCACCCCCGAAGGTGGCGGAGCCTACGAGCAGTACTTC.

In DNA form, the CDR3 reads TGTGCCAGCAGTTTTAATGTGTGGGACAGGGGCTATGGCTACACCTTC. Protein: CASSFNVWDRGYGYTF. The chain couples TRBV27 to TRBJ1-2, with 10 bases matching TRBD1. Germline CDR1 is MNHEY and CDR2 is SMNVEV (reference sequence). This CDR3 contains 16 residues. V shed 3 bases, J shed 4 bases, and the junction held 8 bases outside the gene matches.

The chain uses TRBV18 and TRBJ1-1; D is unresolved. The CDR3 extends over 16 amino acids. The germline V gene has CDR1 KGHSH and CDR2 LQKENI. Trimming pared 4 bases from V and 3 bases from J, leaving 18 bases between. The CDR3 DNA sequence: TGTGCCAGCTCACTGACCACAGATCGTTGGGACACTGAAGCTTTCTTT. This sequence encodes CASSLTTDRWDTEAFF.

This clone was recorded only once. J is TRBJ2-5 and V is TRBV7-3, with D perhaps TRBD1 (6 bases). Germline V lookup: CDR1 SGHTA, CDR2 FQGTGA. Trimming pared 2 bases from V and 5 bases from J, leaving 21 bases between. The CDR3 contains 17 residues. The DNA for the CDR3 is TGTGCCAGCAGCTTATGGCCCCGGCAGGGGCAGAGGGAGACCCAGTACTTC. Translated, it gives CASSLWPRQGQRETQYF. The whole variable domain, filled in from reference TRBV7-3 and TRBJ2-5, reads GAGVSQTPSNKVTEKGKYVELRCDPISGHTALYWYRQSLGQGPEFLIYFQGTGAADDSGLPNDRFFAVRPEGSVSTLKIQRTERGDSAVYLCASSLWPRQGQRETQYFGPGTRLLVL.

The chain combines TRBV6-1 with TRBJ2-3; TRBD2 matches 8 bases. V shed 0 bases and J 2 bases; nucleotides not matched to a gene: 1. The germline gives CDR1 MNHNS, CDR2 SASEGT. This CDR3 is 15 amino acids long. The CDR3 DNA is TGTGCCAGCAGTGAAGCGACTAGCGTCACAGATACGCAGTATTTT. The encoded protein is CASSEATSVTDTQYF.

The chain carries TRBV4-1 and TRBJ2-2, with 10 bases identical to TRBD2. Germline values: CDR1 MGHRA, CDR2 YSYEKL. The CDR3 extends over 15 amino acids. Unmatched junction bases numbered 0, after V lost 0 bases and J lost 5 bases. The CDR3 bases are TGCGCCAGCAGCCAAGAACTAGCGGGGACCGGGGAGCTGTTTTTT. This encodes CASSQELAGTGELFF.

The J gene is TRBJ2-7, the V gene TRBV18; D perhaps matches TRBD1 (5 bases). The germline V gene encodes CDR1 KGHSH and CDR2 LQKENI. V lost 3 bases to trimming and J lost 0 bases, with 9 bases between them. CDR3 size: 14 residues. The CDR3 sequence: CASSPRDSSYEQYF. The CDR3 DNA sequence: TGTGCCAGCTCACCGCGAGACAGCTCCTACGAGCAGTACTTC.

This chain joins TRBV25-1 and TRBJ1-3; D not resolved. The CDR3 contains 13 residues. V was trimmed by 7 bases and J by 1 base, leaving 8 bases between them. Germline V gene sequence: CDR1 MGHDK, CDR2 SYGVNS. CDR3 sequence (DNA): TGTGCCAGCACCCCCAAGTCTGGAAACACCATATATTTT. Residues: CASTPKSGNTIYF.